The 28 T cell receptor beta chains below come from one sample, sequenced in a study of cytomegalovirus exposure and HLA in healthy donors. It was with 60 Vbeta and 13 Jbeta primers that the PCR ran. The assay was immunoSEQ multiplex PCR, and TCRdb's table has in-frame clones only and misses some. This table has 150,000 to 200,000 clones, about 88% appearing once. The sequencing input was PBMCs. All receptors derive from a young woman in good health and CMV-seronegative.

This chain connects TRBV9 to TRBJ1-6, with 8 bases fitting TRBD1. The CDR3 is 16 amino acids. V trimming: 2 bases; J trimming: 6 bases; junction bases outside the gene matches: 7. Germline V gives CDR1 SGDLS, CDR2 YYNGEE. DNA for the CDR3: TGTGCCAGCAGCGTGACAGGGGCCGCCTTTAATTCACCCCTCCACTTT. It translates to CASSVTGAAFNSPLHF.

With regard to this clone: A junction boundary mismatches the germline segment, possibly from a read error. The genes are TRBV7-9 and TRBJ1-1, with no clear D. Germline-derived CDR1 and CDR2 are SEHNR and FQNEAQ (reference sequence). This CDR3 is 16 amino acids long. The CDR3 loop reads CSSSLSTGLMNTEAFF. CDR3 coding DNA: TGTTCCAGCAGCTTATCAACGGGGTTGATGAACACTGAAGCTTTCTTT.

The CDR3 bases are TGTGCCAGCAGTGACCAGGGGCAGTCAGATACGCAGTATTTT. It translates to CASSDQGQSDTQYF. V usage is TRBV2 and J usage is TRBJ2-3, with D perhaps TRBD1 (6 bases). Trimming stripped 3 bases from V and 4 bases from J, with 11 bases between. The CDR3 runs 14 residues. Germline V gene sequence: CDR1 SNHLY, CDR2 FYNNEI. Full variable domain (rest looked up from reference TRBV2 and TRBJ2-3): EPEVTQTPSHQVTQMGQEVILRCVPISNHLYFYWYRQILGQKVEFLVSFYNNEISEKSEIFDDQFSVERPDGSNFTLKIRSTKLEDSAMYFCASSDQGQSDTQYFGPGTRLTVL.

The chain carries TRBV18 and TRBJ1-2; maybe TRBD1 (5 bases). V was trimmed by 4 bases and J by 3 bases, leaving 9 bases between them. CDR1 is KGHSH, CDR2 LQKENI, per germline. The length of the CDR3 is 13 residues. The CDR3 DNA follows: TGTGCCAGCTCACTCAGGGAGGACTATGGCTACACCTTC. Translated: CASSLREDYGYTF.

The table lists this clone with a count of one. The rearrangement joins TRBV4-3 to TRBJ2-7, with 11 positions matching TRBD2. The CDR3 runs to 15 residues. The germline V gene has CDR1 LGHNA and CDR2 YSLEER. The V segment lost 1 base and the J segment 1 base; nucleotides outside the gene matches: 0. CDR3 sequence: CASSQASGRSYEQYF. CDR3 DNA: TGCGCCAGCAGCCAAGCTAGCGGGAGGTCCTACGAGCAGTACTTC.

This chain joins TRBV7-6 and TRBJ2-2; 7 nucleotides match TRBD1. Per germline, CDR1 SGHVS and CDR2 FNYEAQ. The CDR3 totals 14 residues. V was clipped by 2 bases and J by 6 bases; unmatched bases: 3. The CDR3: CASSLIRGSGELFF. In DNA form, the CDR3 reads TGTGCCAGCAGCTTAATCAGGGGGTCCGGGGAGCTGTTTTTT.

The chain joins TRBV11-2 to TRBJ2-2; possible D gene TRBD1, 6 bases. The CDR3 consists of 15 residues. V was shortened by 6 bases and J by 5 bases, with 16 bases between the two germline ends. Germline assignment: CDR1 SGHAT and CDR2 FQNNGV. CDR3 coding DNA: TGTGCCAGCAGGCCGTCAGGGGAAGGGACCGGGGAGCTGTTTTTT. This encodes CASRPSGEGTGELFF.

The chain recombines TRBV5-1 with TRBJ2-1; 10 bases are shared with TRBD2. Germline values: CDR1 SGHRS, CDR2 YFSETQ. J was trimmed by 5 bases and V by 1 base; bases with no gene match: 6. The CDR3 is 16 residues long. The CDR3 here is CASSLPLAGAHNEQFF. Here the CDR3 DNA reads TGCGCCAGCAGCTTGCCGCTAGCGGGGGCCCACAATGAGCAGTTCTTC.

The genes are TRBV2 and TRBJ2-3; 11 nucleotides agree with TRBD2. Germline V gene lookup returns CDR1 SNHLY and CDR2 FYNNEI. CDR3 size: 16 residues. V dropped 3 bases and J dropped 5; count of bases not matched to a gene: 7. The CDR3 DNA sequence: TGTGCCAGCAGTGAGAATAGCGGGAGGGGCGGAGATACGCAGTATTTT. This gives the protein CASSENSGRGGDTQYF. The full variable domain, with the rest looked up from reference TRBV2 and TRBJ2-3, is EPEVTQTPSHQVTQMGQEVILRCVPISNHLYFYWYRQILGQKVEFLVSFYNNEISEKSEIFDDQFSVERPDGSNFTLKIRSTKLEDSAMYFCASSENSGRGGDTQYFGPGTRLTVL.

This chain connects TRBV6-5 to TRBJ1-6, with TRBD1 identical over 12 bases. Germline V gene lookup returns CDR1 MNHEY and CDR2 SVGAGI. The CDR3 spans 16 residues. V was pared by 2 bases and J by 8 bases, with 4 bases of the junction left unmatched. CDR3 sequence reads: CASSYGTGGGDSPLHF. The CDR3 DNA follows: TGTGCCAGCAGTTACGGGACAGGGGGCGGGGATTCACCCCTCCACTTT.

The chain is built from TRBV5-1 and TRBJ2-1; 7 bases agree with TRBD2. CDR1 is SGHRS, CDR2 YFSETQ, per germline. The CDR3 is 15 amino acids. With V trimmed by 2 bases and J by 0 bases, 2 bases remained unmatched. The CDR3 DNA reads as TGCGCCAGCAGCTTAGCGGGGTACTCCTACAATGAGCAGTTCTTC. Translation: CASSLAGYSYNEQFF.

The CDR3 nucleotides are TGCGCCAGCAGCTTGGTTGAGGGAGGGCCGGGCGAGCAGTACTTC. Translating it yields CASSLVEGGPGEQYF. This sequence joins TRBV5-1 and TRBJ2-7; 7 positions match TRBD2. CDR3 length: 15 amino acids. The junction had 9 bases not matched to a gene; V was cut back by 0 bases and J by 6 bases. CDR1 SGHRS and CDR2 YFSETQ come from the germline V gene. The full variable domain, its missing parts supplied by reference TRBV5-1 and TRBJ2-7, is KAGVTQTPRYLIKTRGQQVTLSCSPISGHRSVSWYQQTPGQGLQFLFEYFSETQRNKGNFPGRFSGRQFSNSRSEMNVSTLELGDSALYLCASSLVEGGPGEQYFGPGTRLTVT.

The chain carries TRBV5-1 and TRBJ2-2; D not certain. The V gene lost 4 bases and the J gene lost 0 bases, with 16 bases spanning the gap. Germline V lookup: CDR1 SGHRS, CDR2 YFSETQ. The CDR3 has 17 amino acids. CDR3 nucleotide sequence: TGCGCCAGCAGCCCACTTGAGAAATCACCGAACACCGGGGAGCTGTTTTTT. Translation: CASSPLEKSPNTGELFF.

CDR3 in amino acids: CASSSVGLAGYEQYF. The DNA of the CDR3 is TGTGCCAGCAGCTCCGTTGGGCTAGCGGGGTACGAGCAGTACTTC. The gene calls are TRBV7-2 and TRBJ2-7; TRBD2 aligns across 9 bases. The junction had 8 bases not matched to a gene; V was cut back by 4 bases and J by 4 bases. This CDR3 is built from 15 residues. Germline CDR1 is SGHTA and CDR2 is FQGNSA. Full variable domain (remainder filled in from reference TRBV7-2 and TRBJ2-7): GAGVSQSPSNKVTEKGKDVELRCDPISGHTALYWYRQSLGQGLEFLIYFQGNSAPDKSGLPSDRFSAERTGGSVSTLTIQRTQQEDSAVYLCASSSVGLAGYEQYFGPGTRLTVT.

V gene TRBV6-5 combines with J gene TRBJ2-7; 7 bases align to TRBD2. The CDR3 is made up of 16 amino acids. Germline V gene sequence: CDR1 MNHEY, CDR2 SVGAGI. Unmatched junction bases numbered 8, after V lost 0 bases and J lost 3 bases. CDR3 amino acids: CASSYSSSGAHYEQYF. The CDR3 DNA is TGTGCCAGCAGTTACTCGTCTAGCGGAGCCCACTACGAGCAGTACTTC.

CDR3 loop: CASSLSYNEQFF. CDR3 sequence (DNA): TGTGCCAGCAGTCTCTCCTACAATGAGCAGTTCTTC. This chain connects TRBV11-3 to TRBJ2-1; D is unclear. The V gene lost 6 bases and the J gene lost 0 bases, with 3 bases spanning the gap. In germline, CDR1 is SGHNT, CDR2 YENEEA. The CDR3 covers 12 residues.

The CDR3 DNA follows: TGTGCCAGCAGCTTGGACCAGGGGACCGGGGAGCTGTTTTTT. Translated: CASSLDQGTGELFF. This chain uses TRBV5-4 with TRBJ2-2, with D maybe TRBD1 (6 bases). The length of the CDR3 is 14 residues. The germline V gene encodes CDR1 SGHNT and CDR2 YYREEE (reference sequence). The V end lost 0 bases, the J end lost 5 bases, and 8 bases lay between the germline ends.

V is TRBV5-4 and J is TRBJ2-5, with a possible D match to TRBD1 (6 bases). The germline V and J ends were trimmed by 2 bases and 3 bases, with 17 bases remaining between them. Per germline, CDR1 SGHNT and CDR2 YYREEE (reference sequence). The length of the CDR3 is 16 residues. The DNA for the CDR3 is TGTGCCAGCAGCTTAAAGGGTCGGGCAGGGGAAGAGACCCAGTACTTC. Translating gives CASSLKGRAGEETQYF.

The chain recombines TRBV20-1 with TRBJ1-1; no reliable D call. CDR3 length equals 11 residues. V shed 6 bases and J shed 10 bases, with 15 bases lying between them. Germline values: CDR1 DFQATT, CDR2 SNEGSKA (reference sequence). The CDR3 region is CSAFRHPGAFF. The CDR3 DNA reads TGCAGTGCATTTAGACACCCTGGAGCTTTCTTT.

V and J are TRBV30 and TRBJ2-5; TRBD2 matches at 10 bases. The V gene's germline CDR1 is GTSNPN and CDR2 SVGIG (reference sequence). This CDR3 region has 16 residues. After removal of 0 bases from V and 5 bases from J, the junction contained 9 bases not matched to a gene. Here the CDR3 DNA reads TGTGCCTGGAGTGTACGAGCGGGGGGGTGGGGGGAGACCCAGTACTTC. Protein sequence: CAWSVRAGGWGETQYF.

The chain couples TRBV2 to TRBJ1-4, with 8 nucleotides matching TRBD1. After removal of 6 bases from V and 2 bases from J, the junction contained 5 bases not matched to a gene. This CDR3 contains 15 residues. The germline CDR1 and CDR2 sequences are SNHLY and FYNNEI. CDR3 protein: CASRSTGETNEKLFF. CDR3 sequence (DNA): TGTGCCAGCAGGTCGACAGGGGAGACTAATGAAAAACTGTTTTTT.

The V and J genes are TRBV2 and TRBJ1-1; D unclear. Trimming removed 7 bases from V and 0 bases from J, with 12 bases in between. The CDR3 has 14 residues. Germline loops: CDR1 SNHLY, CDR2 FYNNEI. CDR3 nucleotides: TGTGCCAGCACCACCAGAGGGATGAACACTGAAGCTTTCTTT. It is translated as CASTTRGMNTEAFF.

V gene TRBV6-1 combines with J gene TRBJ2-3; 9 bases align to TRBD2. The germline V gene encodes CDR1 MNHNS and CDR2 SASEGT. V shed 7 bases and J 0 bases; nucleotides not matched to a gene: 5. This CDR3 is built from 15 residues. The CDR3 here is CASTTTSGSTDTQYF. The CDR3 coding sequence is TGTGCCAGCACAACGACTAGCGGCAGCACAGATACGCAGTATTTT.

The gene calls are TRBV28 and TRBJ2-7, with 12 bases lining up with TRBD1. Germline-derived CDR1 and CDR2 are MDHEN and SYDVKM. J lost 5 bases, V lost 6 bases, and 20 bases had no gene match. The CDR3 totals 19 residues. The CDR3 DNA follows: TGTGCCAGCAGCACCGCATCTTCCCCCGGGACAGGGGGCACCCACGAGCAGTACTTC. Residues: CASSTASSPGTGGTHEQYF.

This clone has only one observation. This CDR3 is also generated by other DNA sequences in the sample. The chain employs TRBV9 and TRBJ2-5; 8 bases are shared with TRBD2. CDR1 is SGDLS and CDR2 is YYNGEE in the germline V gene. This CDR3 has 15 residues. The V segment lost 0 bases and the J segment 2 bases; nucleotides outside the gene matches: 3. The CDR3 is CASSVDRGGQETQYF. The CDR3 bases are TGTGCCAGCAGCGTAGATCGGGGGGGGCAAGAGACCCAGTACTTC. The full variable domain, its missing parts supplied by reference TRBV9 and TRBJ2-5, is DSGVTQTPKHLITATGQRVTLRCSPRSGDLSVYWYQQSLDQGLQFLIQYYNGEERAKGNILERFSAQQFPDLHSELNLSSLELGDSALYFCASSVDRGGQETQYFGPGTRLLVL.

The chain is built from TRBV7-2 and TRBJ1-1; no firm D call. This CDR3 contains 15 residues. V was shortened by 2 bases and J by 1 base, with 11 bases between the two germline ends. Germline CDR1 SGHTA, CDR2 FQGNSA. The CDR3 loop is CASSLLAPGNTEAFF. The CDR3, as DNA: TGTGCCAGCAGCTTATTGGCCCCAGGGAACACTGAAGCTTTCTTT.

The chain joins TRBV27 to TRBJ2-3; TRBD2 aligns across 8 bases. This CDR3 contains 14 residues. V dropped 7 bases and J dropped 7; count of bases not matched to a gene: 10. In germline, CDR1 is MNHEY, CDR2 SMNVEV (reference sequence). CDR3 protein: CASNSNGRANTQYF. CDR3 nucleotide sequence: TGTGCCAGCAATTCTAACGGGAGGGCGAATACGCAGTATTTT.

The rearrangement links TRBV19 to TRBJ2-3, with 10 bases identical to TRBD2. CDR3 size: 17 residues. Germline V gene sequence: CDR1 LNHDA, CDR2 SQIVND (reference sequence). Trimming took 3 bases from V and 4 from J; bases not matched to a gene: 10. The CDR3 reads CASSISGTSEPADTQYF. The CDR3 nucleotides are TGTGCCAGTAGTATCAGCGGGACTAGCGAGCCCGCAGATACGCAGTATTTT.